The 28 T cell receptor beta chains below come from one sample, sequenced in a study of T cells after yellow fever vaccination. Using its own MiXCR run on the 5' RACE reads, TCRdb lists one record per CDR3 protein. The data show about 340,000 distinct CDR3 sequences, with about an eighth seen just once and around 3% held by the top ten. The sample in question was CD4+ T cells sorted from PBMCs, obtained 15 days after the yellow fever booster vaccination. Receptor source: a young man who received the YFV17D yellow fever vaccine.

This chain joins TRBV4-2 and TRBJ1-1; D possibly corresponds to TRBD1 (6 bases). Trimming removed 1 base from V and 6 bases from J, with 12 bases in between. The CDR3 contains 14 residues. CDR1 and CDR2 (germline): LGHNA, YNFKEQ. This chain's CDR3 is CASSQARGAPEAFF. The CDR3 DNA reads TGTGCCAGCAGCCAAGCTAGGGGGGCCCCTGAAGCTTTCTTT.

CDR3 sequence (DNA): TGCAGTGCTTATGATCCGGGGAGGGGCAATGAGCAGTTCTTC. This sequence encodes CSAYDPGRGNEQFF. This chain connects TRBV20-1 to TRBJ2-1, with 7 bases aligning to TRBD2. The CDR3 is made up of 14 amino acids. Trimming at V came to 5 bases and at J to 6 bases, leaving 10 bases not matched to a gene. Germline CDR1 and CDR2: DFQATT and SNEGSKA (reference sequence).

This rearrangement joins TRBV7-2 to TRBJ2-3, with unresolved D. Germline lookup yields CDR1 SGHTA and CDR2 FQGNSA. The CDR3 extends over 13 amino acids. The ends were cut back, 1 base at V and 6 bases at J, with 8 bases in the middle. CDR3 DNA: TGTGCCAGCAGCTTAGTATTTTCCGATACGCAGTATTTT. Its translation: CASSLVFSDTQYF.

In its sample, this clonotype was seen many times. This sequence joins TRBV7-3 and TRBJ2-2, with TRBD2 matching over 7 bases. Per germline, CDR1 SGHTA and CDR2 FQGTGA. Losses at the gene ends were 6 bases for V and 3 bases for J; bases not matched to a gene: 1. This CDR3 is 13 amino acids long. This CDR3 is CASRGGDTGELFF. The CDR3 DNA follows: TGTGCCAGCAGGGGGGGGGACACCGGGGAGCTGTTTTTT.

The J gene is TRBJ2-1, the V gene TRBV29-1, with D perhaps matching TRBD1 (6 bases). This CDR3 contains 11 residues. In germline, CDR1 is SQVTM, CDR2 ANQGSEA. V was pared by 5 bases and J by 10 bases, with 12 bases between. The CDR3 DNA is TGCAGCGTTAGGGGGATCGCCGAGCAGTTCTTC. It specifies CSVRGIAEQFF.

This clonotype was counted a few times. This rearrangement joins TRBV5-1 to TRBJ1-3; D gene unclear. Germline CDR1 and CDR2: SGHRS and YFSETQ. The CDR3 is made up of 14 amino acids. V was trimmed by 2 bases and J by 4 bases, leaving 10 bases between them. Here the CDR3 DNA reads TGCGCCAGCAGCTTACTATCGGGCGGAAACACCATATATTTT. Translating gives CASSLLSGGNTIYF.

The sample holds many counts of this clonotype. The chain joins TRBV4-3 to TRBJ1-1; TRBD1 agrees at 12 bases. Per the germline V gene, CDR1 is LGHNA and CDR2 is YSLEER. V lost 1 base to trimming and J lost 5 bases; unmatched junction nucleotides: 2. This CDR3 has 15 residues. CDR3 region: CASSQGGQGATEAFF. Written as DNA, the CDR3 is TGCGCCAGCAGCCAAGGGGGACAGGGGGCAACTGAAGCTTTCTTT.

In its sample, this clonotype was seen a few times. In DNA, the CDR3 is TGCGCCAGCAGCTTGGGATTACAGGGGCCTCAAGAGACCCAGTACTTC. Translation: CASSLGLQGPQETQYF. J is TRBJ2-5 and V is TRBV5-1; 7 bases match TRBD1. The CDR3 extends over 16 amino acids. Unmatched junction bases numbered 7, after V lost 0 bases and J lost 2 bases. From germline, CDR1 is SGHRS and CDR2 YFSETQ.

This clonotype showed up just a few times. The chain joins TRBV11-2 to TRBJ1-1; D is possibly TRBD1 (6 bases). The CDR3 runs 14 residues. V lost 3 bases, J lost 4 bases, and 12 bases lay in between. In germline, CDR1 is SGHAT, CDR2 FQNNGV. The CDR3 here is CASSFGFRGTEAFF. The CDR3 DNA follows: TGTGCCAGCAGCTTTGGCTTCAGGGGCACTGAAGCTTTCTTT.

The V gene is TRBV20-1, the J gene TRBJ2-5, with D perhaps TRBD2 (6 bases). CDR3 length equals 13 residues. Looked up from germline, CDR1 is DFQATT and CDR2 is SNEGSKA (reference sequence). Trimming took off 1 base at V and 4 bases at J, with 10 bases between the two ends. The CDR3 DNA follows: TGCAGTGCTAGAGCTAACGGGGGAGAGACCCAGTACTTC. Protein sequence: CSARANGGETQYF.

This sequence joins TRBV11-1 and TRBJ1-2; D unclear. V was shortened by 5 bases and J by 6 bases, with 13 bases between the two germline ends. CDR1 and CDR2 (germline): SGHAT, FQDESV (reference sequence). CDR3 length: 13 amino acids. The CDR3 DNA is TGTGCCAGCAGCCCGCGGGTCTCGGATGGCTACACCTTC. The encoded protein is CASSPRVSDGYTF.

This clonotype has a count of ten or more. The chain employs TRBV12-3 or TRBV12-4 and TRBJ1-5, with TRBD1 identical over 7 bases. V shed 4 bases, J shed 6 bases, and the junction held 0 bases outside the gene matches. The CDR3 extends over 12 amino acids. CDR3 in DNA: TGTGCCAGCAGTTGGACAGGTCAGCCCCAGCATTTT. It encodes CASSWTGQPQHF.

The chain has TRBV18 and TRBJ1-3; D remains unclear. Germline V gives CDR1 KGHSH, CDR2 LQKENI. This CDR3 region has 13 residues. V was clipped by 0 bases and J by 3 bases, with 3 bases between them. Written as DNA, the CDR3 is TGTGCCAGCTCACCACCTTTTGGAAACACCATATATTTT. This sequence encodes CASSPPFGNTIYF.

This chain joins TRBV20-1 and TRBJ2-5; no clear D. CDR1 DFQATT and CDR2 SNEGSKA come from the germline V gene (reference sequence). Trimming took 2 bases from V and 2 from J, leaving 3 bases between them. The CDR3 spans 11 residues. This CDR3 reads CSARRQETQYF. The CDR3 region has the DNA TGCAGTGCTAGACGACAAGAGACCCAGTACTTC.

The CDR3 sequence is CASSQLRGEAFF. The CDR3 DNA sequence: TGTGCCAGCAGCCAACTAAGGGGAGAAGCTTTCTTT. This chain uses TRBV3-1 with TRBJ1-1; D may be TRBD1 (5 bases). The CDR3 has 12 residues. With 2 bases removed from V and 8 bases from J, the gap between germline ends came to 9 bases. Germline V gene data show CDR1 as LGHDT and CDR2 as YNNKEL (reference sequence).

The chain has TRBV6-1 and TRBJ2-5; TRBD2 is a possible D gene (6 bases). The germline V gene encodes CDR1 MNHNS and CDR2 SASEGT. Trimming took off 3 bases at V and 4 bases at J, with 9 bases between the two ends. The CDR3 consists of 13 residues. CDR3 loop: CASSEGLGETQYF. The CDR3 DNA reads as TGTGCCAGCAGTGAGGGACTGGGAGAGACCCAGTACTTC.

The chain couples TRBV7-9 to TRBJ2-2; D may correspond to TRBD1 or TRBD2 (5 bases each). Looked up from germline, CDR1 is SEHNR and CDR2 is FQNEAQ (reference sequence). Trimming cost V 1 base and J 3 bases, with 9 bases left between them. CDR3 size: 15 residues. CDR3 nucleotide sequence: TGTGCCAGCAGCTTAGTTATGGGGGACACCGGGGAGCTGTTTTTT. It specifies CASSLVMGDTGELFF.

This clonotype appeared a few times. The chain carries TRBV4-3 and TRBJ2-3; the D gene is possibly TRBD2 (5 bases). V was shortened by 0 bases and J by 6 bases, with 16 bases between the two germline ends. CDR1 and CDR2 from the germline V gene are LGHNA and YSLEER. This CDR3 is 16 amino acids long. CDR3: CASSQDLASGWDTQYF. The CDR3 bases are TGCGCCAGCAGCCAAGATCTAGCTAGTGGCTGGGATACGCAGTATTTT.

This clonotype was seen many times. This rearrangement joins TRBV4-1 to TRBJ2-7, with 7 bases lining up with TRBD1. Germline V gene sequence: CDR1 MGHRA, CDR2 YSYEKL. Germline trimming cut 4 bases from V and 3 bases from J; bases unmatched to any gene: 9. CDR3 size: 15 residues. The CDR3 region is CASSLGTVAYYEQYF. In DNA, the CDR3 is TGCGCCAGCAGCCTGGGGACAGTGGCCTACTACGAGCAGTACTTC.

This clonotype turned up a few times. V and J are TRBV27 and TRBJ2-7, with D perhaps matching TRBD1 (5 bases). CDR3 length: 13 amino acids. The germline gives CDR1 MNHEY, CDR2 SMNVEV (reference sequence). V was trimmed by 6 bases and J by 5 bases, leaving 14 bases between them. CDR3 in DNA: TGTGCCAGCAGCCGTTCAGGGAACGACGAGCAGTACGTC. Translating it yields CASSRSGNDEQYV.

This clonotype was seen many times. V usage is TRBV6-2 or TRBV6-3 and J usage is TRBJ2-6; D might be TRBD1 (5 bases). V shed 5 bases and J shed 4 bases, with 12 bases lying between them. Germline V gene data show CDR1 as MNHEY and CDR2 as SVGEGT. This CDR3 has 15 amino acids. The CDR3 bases are TGTGCCAGCAGTCACCTAGGGGCGGGGGCCAACGTCCTGACTTTC. This gives the protein CASSHLGAGANVLTF.

The chain recombines TRBV5-6 with TRBJ2-3; TRBD1 matches at 7 bases. The germline V gene encodes CDR1 SGHDT and CDR2 YYEEEE. The CDR3 covers 14 residues. Trimming removed 4 bases from V and 4 bases from J; junction bases left unmatched: 6. CDR3: CASSPLDRSDTQYF. The CDR3 DNA reads as TGTGCCAGCAGCCCATTGGACAGGTCAGATACGCAGTATTTT.

This clonotype came up many times. The DNA for the CDR3 is TGTGCCAGCAGCCCCCTAAGGGACTACAATGAGCAGTTCTTC. Amino acids: CASSPLRDYNEQFF. The chain is built from TRBV7-3 and TRBJ2-1; D not certain. The CDR3 consists of 14 residues. Germline assignment: CDR1 SGHTA and CDR2 FQGTGA. V lost 5 bases to trimming and J lost 3 bases, with 11 bases between them.

This clonotype was counted many times. J is TRBJ2-3 and V is TRBV27, with D hard to call. V was pared by 3 bases and J by 4 bases, with 8 bases between. Germline V gives CDR1 MNHEY, CDR2 SMNVEV (reference sequence). This CDR3 has 13 residues. The DNA of the CDR3 is TGTGCCAGCAGTTTGTCTTGGGCAGATACGCAGTATTTT. Encoded protein: CASSLSWADTQYF.

The J gene is TRBJ1-4, the V gene TRBV12-3 or TRBV12-4, with TRBD1 identical over 9 bases. The CDR3 is 13 amino acids. Germline trimming cut 6 bases from V and 7 bases from J; bases unmatched to any gene: 3. CDR3 nucleotides: TGTGCCAGCAGACGGACAGGGGTTGAAAAACTGTTTTTT. Amino acids: CASRRTGVEKLFF.

The gene calls are TRBV20-1 and TRBJ2-3; 7 bases agree with TRBD2. CDR3 length: 14 amino acids. Germline CDR1 and CDR2: DFQATT and SNEGSKA (reference sequence). J was trimmed by 1 base and V by 2 bases; bases with no gene match: 3. CDR3 residues: CSARWGGGTDTQYF. For the CDR3, the DNA is TGCAGTGCTAGATGGGGGGGGGGCACAGATACGCAGTATTTT.

This clonotype was counted only a few times. V gene TRBV24-1 combines with J gene TRBJ1-5, with no clear D. The CDR3 is made up of 12 amino acids. V was pared by 9 bases and J by 6 bases, with 11 bases between. In germline, CDR1 is KGHDR, CDR2 SFDVKD. This chain's CDR3 is CATEALGQPQHF. The DNA of the CDR3 is TGTGCCACCGAGGCGTTGGGTCAGCCCCAGCATTTT.

The V and J genes are TRBV12-3 or TRBV12-4 and TRBJ1-5; D ambiguous. V was trimmed by 5 bases and J by 5 bases, leaving 10 bases between them. The CDR3 has 13 amino acids. The CDR3 DNA reads as TGTGCCAGCAGTATCACGACTTATCAGCCCCAGCATTTT. Encoded protein: CASSITTYQPQHF.